One sample yielded the 21 T cell receptor beta chains listed below, sequenced in a study of graft-versus-host responses after intestinal transplantation. Their antigens remain unidentified. The assay was immunoSEQ multiplex PCR, and TCRdb's table has in-frame clones only and misses some. This repertoire shows 80,000 to 100,000 clones, 90% to 95% found once; its top ten account for roughly 0.17%. The starting material was unstimulated CD4+ T cells sorted from spleen or lymph node cells, obtained before intestinal transplant. The receptor set was obtained from a human donor who received an intestinal transplant.

This rearrangement joins TRBV29-1 to TRBJ1-2; TRBD1 might be the D (5 bases). V was pared by 7 bases and J by 4 bases, with 13 bases between. Germline-derived CDR1 and CDR2 are SQVTM and ANQGSEA. The CDR3 length is 12 residues. DNA of the CDR3: TGCAGCGCCCTAATCGGGGGCTATGGCTACACCTTC. This encodes CSALIGGYGYTF.

The genes are TRBV18 and TRBJ1-2; D unresolved. There are 14 residues in the CDR3. The V gene's germline CDR1 is KGHSH and CDR2 LQKENI. Trimming removed 2 bases from V and 7 bases from J, with 14 bases in between. This CDR3 reads CASSPFEGFGGYTF. The CDR3 nucleotides are TGTGCCAGCTCACCATTCGAGGGTTTTGGTGGCTACACCTTC.

The rearrangement links TRBV7-9 to TRBJ2-1; 7 nucleotides line up with TRBD1. The CDR3 is 15 residues long. V was pared by 5 bases and J by 4 bases, with 8 bases of the junction left unmatched. Germline CDR1 is SEHNR and CDR2 is FQNEAQ (reference sequence). The CDR3 here is CASSTRPGQYNEQFF. The CDR3 coding sequence is TGTGCCAGCAGCACCAGACCGGGACAGTACAATGAGCAGTTCTTC.

The V and J genes are TRBV11-3 and TRBJ1-2; maybe TRBD1 (5 bases). This CDR3 comprises 15 residues. V dropped 1 base and J dropped 4 bases, with 13 bases sitting between them. Germline CDR1 is SGHNT and CDR2 is YENEEA. The CDR3 sequence: CASSLAAGLSYGYTF. CDR3 nucleotides: TGTGCCAGCAGCTTAGCGGCAGGGCTTAGCTATGGCTACACCTTC.

The chain joins TRBV19 to TRBJ2-7, with 8 bases that match TRBD2. Trimming removed 3 bases from V and 2 bases from J; junction bases left unmatched: 12. The germline CDR1 and CDR2 sequences are LNHDA and SQIVND (reference sequence). The CDR3 covers 17 residues. The CDR3 spells CASSISLAGPKTYEQYF. CDR3 in DNA: TGTGCCAGTAGTATTTCTCTAGCGGGCCCCAAAACCTACGAGCAGTACTTC.

V gene TRBV6-1 combines with J gene TRBJ1-4; D is unresolved. Trimming took off 0 bases at V and 4 bases at J, with 12 bases between the two ends. This CDR3 has 16 amino acids. Looked up from germline, CDR1 is MNHNS and CDR2 is SASEGT. DNA of the CDR3: TGTGCCAGCAGTGAAGCATATCGTGGCTTTAATGAAAAACTGTTTTTT. This gives the protein CASSEAYRGFNEKLFF.

The chain couples TRBV7-8 to TRBJ2-1, with 11 bases fitting TRBD2. The V segment lost 5 bases and the J segment 2 bases; nucleotides outside the gene matches: 11. Germline CDR1 is SGHVS and CDR2 is FQNEAQ. The CDR3 has 18 residues. The CDR3 DNA reads TGTGCCAGCAGCATAAGACTAGCGGGGCATCGGACCTACAATGAGCAGTTCTTC. This gives the protein CASSIRLAGHRTYNEQFF.

This clone has just one count. This rearrangement joins TRBV9 to TRBJ1-4, with unresolved D. The V end was cut by 3 bases, the J end by 8 bases, with 17 bases between. The CDR3 runs 15 residues. Germline CDR1 and CDR2: SGDLS and YYNGEE. The CDR3 is CASSGSTSPGEKLFF. The CDR3 DNA follows: TGTGCCAGCAGCGGCAGTACCAGTCCGGGGGAAAAACTGTTTTTT.

A single count supports this clone. This sequence joins TRBV6-6 and TRBJ2-5; 8 nucleotides line up with TRBD1. CDR1 and CDR2 from the germline V gene are MNHNY and SVGAGI (reference sequence). The CDR3 has 13 residues. Trimming took 6 bases from V and 5 from J; bases not matched to a gene: 5. DNA of the CDR3: TGTGCCAGCAGCCGGACAGGGCAGGAGACCCAGTACTTC. The encoded protein is CASSRTGQETQYF.

The genes are TRBV2 and TRBJ1-1, with 9 bases aligning to TRBD1. V was clipped by 8 bases and J by 2 bases; unmatched bases: 6. Per germline, CDR1 SNHLY and CDR2 FYNNEI. The length of the CDR3 is 14 residues. This CDR3 is CASLPGQGNTEAFF. The CDR3 nucleotides are TGTGCCAGCTTGCCGGGACAGGGTAACACTGAAGCTTTCTTT.

The rearrangement joins TRBV27 to TRBJ2-3; D gene uncertain. The V gene's germline CDR1 is MNHEY and CDR2 SMNVEV (reference sequence). The CDR3 totals 14 residues. The V end was cut by 2 bases, the J end by 0 bases, with 6 bases between. CDR3 in DNA: TGTGCCAGCAGTTTACAAACTAGCACAGATACGCAGTATTTT. This translates into CASSLQTSTDTQYF.

This clone was recorded only once. The CDR3 region is CASSQVDALGVSDYGYTF. The CDR3, as DNA: TGTGCCAGCAGCCAAGTCGACGCTTTAGGGGTATCAGACTATGGCTACACCTTC. V is TRBV4-2 and J is TRBJ1-2; perhaps TRBD1 as D (5 bases). The germline V gene has CDR1 LGHNA and CDR2 YNFKEQ. Trimming pared 1 base from V and 3 bases from J, leaving 21 bases between. This CDR3 is built from 18 residues.

In DNA, the CDR3 is TGTGCCAGCAGTAAGCAAAGGACAGAGAACACTGAAGCTTTCTTT. Translated, it gives CASSKQRTENTEAFF. The rearrangement links TRBV6-5 to TRBJ1-1; D might be TRBD1 (6 bases). In germline, CDR1 is MNHEY, CDR2 SVGAGI. The CDR3 spans 15 residues. V was pared by 5 bases and J by 1 base, with 14 bases between.

The chain employs TRBV6-5 and TRBJ2-7; 8 nucleotides line up with TRBD1. This CDR3 has 13 amino acids. Trimming took 6 bases from V and 3 from J; bases not matched to a gene: 4. Per the germline V gene, CDR1 is MNHEY and CDR2 is SVGAGI. The CDR3 loop is CASRTGVDYEQYF. The CDR3 DNA is TGTGCCAGCAGGACAGGGGTAGACTACGAGCAGTACTTC.

This chain connects TRBV30 to TRBJ1-6; 9 bases agree with TRBD1. The V segment lost 5 bases and the J segment 10 bases; nucleotides outside the gene matches: 12. Germline CDR1 GTSNPN, CDR2 SVGIG (reference sequence). The CDR3 has 15 amino acids. The CDR3 nucleotides read TGTGCCTGGCGACACTGGGACAGGGCACACTCACCCCTCCACTTT. Translated: CAWRHWDRAHSPLHF.

The chain employs TRBV15 and TRBJ1-1, with D unclear. V lost 1 base and J lost 4, with 10 bases in between. The germline gives CDR1 LNHNV, CDR2 YYDKDF (reference sequence). The CDR3 contains 14 residues. Here the CDR3 DNA reads TGTGCCACCAGCAGAGTTACAAGCGGCACTGAAGCTTTCTTT. It is translated as CATSRVTSGTEAFF.

The J gene is TRBJ1-4, the V gene TRBV6-1; TRBD1 might be the D (6 bases). This CDR3 is 15 amino acids long. The germline V gene encodes CDR1 MNHNS and CDR2 SASEGT. Trimming cost V 6 bases and J 10 bases, with 21 bases left between them. CDR3 amino acids: CASRLYPDSNVKLFF. The CDR3, as DNA: TGTGCCAGCAGACTATATCCGGACAGTAACGTAAAACTGTTTTTT.

The chain employs TRBV5-4 and TRBJ1-3; 8 bases fit TRBD1. This CDR3 has 13 residues. The V segment lost 5 bases and the J segment 8 bases; nucleotides outside the gene matches: 6. Germline CDR1 and CDR2: SGHNT and YYREEE (reference sequence). The CDR3 region has the DNA TGTGCCAGCAGTCTCGACAGGGGCCACACCATATATTTT. Encoded protein: CASSLDRGHTIYF.

This clone was recorded once. The V gene is TRBV4-1, the J gene TRBJ2-5, with D tentatively TRBD1 (6 bases). Germline values: CDR1 MGHRA, CDR2 YSYEKL. The CDR3 runs 15 residues. V lost 2 bases to trimming and J lost 0 bases, with 10 bases between them. Written as DNA, the CDR3 is TGCGCCAGCAGCCAACCGGGACACCACCAAGAGACCCAGTACTTC. Protein sequence: CASSQPGHHQETQYF.

This chain uses TRBV4-3 with TRBJ2-4, with D unresolved. Germline V gene lookup returns CDR1 LGHNA and CDR2 YSLEER. The V and J ends lost 1 base and 0 bases respectively, with 10 bases between them. There are 16 residues in the CDR3. This chain's CDR3 is CASSQGLLLAKNIQYF. In DNA form, the CDR3 reads TGCGCCAGCAGCCAAGGTTTGCTATTAGCCAAAAACATTCAGTACTTC.

Only one count was recorded for this clone. The J gene is TRBJ1-2, the V gene TRBV21-1. TRBV21-1 is noted as a pseudogene. This CDR3 contains 15 residues. The CDR3 nucleotides read TGTGCCAGCAGCAAAGCGCGGGGAGAAAGCTATGGCTACACCTTC. Translated, it gives CASSKARGESYGYTF.